What follows describes a single TCR beta chain. Its matching antigen is unknown. This entry is derived from a study of cytomegalovirus exposure and HLA in healthy donors. Whole-study results and caveats: Researchers had no immune exposure information except CMV serostatus available. The analysis excluded some indistinguishable V segments, including TRBV6-2 and TRBV6-3. There was a cluster of highly shared sequence variants that was likely a sequencing artifact. For most subjects, TCR beta sequences were reported to predict HLA-A and HLA-B alleles with accuracy.

Vbeta (60) and Jbeta (13) primers were used in the PCR. Profiling relied on immunoSEQ multiplex PCR, and the TCRdb table lists in-frame clones only, not all of them. Recorded for this sample: around 75,000 clones. Looked up from germline, CDR1 is SGHTA and CDR2 is FQGNSA. This CDR3 contains 18 residues. Trimming removed 6 bases from V and 2 bases from J, with 26 bases in between. The genes are TRBV7-2 and TRBJ2-7; TRBD2 might be the D (7 bases). Sequenced material: PBMCs. The TCR originated in a boy younger than 18 in good health and CMV-seronegative. This CDR3 is CASSLQGYGPSGPYEQYF. The CDR3, as DNA: TGTGCCAGCAGTCTACAGGGCTACGGCCCTAGCGGACCCTACGAGCAGTACTTC.